This T cell receptor (beta chain) derives from a study of graft-versus-host responses after intestinal transplantation. Looking at the study overall: After anti-thymocyte globulin induction, recipients took tacrolimus and steroids for roughly three years.

Sequenced by immunoSEQ multiplex PCR; TCRdb stores in-frame clones only, minus some. Altogether about 24,000 clones are present, around two fifths being singletons, with the ten largest covering 0.65% to 0.8%. Notes on the study in general: Recipient marrow held GvH clones, some first seen in ileum or blood. There was an association between peak levels of circulating GvH clones and early post-transplant HvG declines.

Irradiated stimulators labeled with violet dye, around 200,000 in number, were plated with around 200,000 CFSE-labeled responders. Germline V CDR1 and CDR2: MNHEY, SMNVEV (reference sequence). The CDR3 is 17 residues long. V was shortened by 7 bases and J by 1 base, with 23 bases between the two germline ends. This TCR came from a human patient who received an intestinal transplant. The chain employs TRBV27 and TRBJ2-7; possibly TRBD2 for D (5 bases). Sequences were derived from alloreactive CD4+ T cells from a mixed lymphocyte reaction culture, sampled before intestinal transplant. This sample's subset: CFSE-low proliferating T cells sorted from roughly six-day pre-transplant mixed lymphocyte reaction (GvH or HvG direction). CDR3 bases: TGTGCCAGCACCCCATCTCGGACGACTAATCCTTCCTACGAGCAGTACTTC. Translated: CASTPSRTTNPSYEQYF.